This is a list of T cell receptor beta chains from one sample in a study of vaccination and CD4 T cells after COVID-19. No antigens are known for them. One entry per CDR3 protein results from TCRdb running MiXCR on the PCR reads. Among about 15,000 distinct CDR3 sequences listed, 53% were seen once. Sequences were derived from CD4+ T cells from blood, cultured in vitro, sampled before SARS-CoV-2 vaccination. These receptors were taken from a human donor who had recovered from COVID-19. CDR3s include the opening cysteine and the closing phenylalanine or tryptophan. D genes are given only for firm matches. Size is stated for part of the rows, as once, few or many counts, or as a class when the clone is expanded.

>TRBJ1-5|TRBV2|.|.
TGTGCCAGCCGGGGGTCCAGGGGAGGCAATCAGCCCCAGCATTTT
CASRGSRGGNQPQHF
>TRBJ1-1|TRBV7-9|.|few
TGTGCCAGCAGCCCCTTTAAGGGAGGTTGGACTGAAGCTTTCTTT
CASSPFKGGWTEAFF
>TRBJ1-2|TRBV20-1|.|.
TGCAGTGCTTCCCAGGACCAGGGGAGCTATGGCTACACCTTC
CSASQDQGSYGYTF
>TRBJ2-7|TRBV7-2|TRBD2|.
TGTGCCAGCAGTGTTAACGGGGGGTCGTCCTACGAGCAGTACTTC
CASSVNGGSSYEQYF
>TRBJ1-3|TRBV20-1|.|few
TGCAGTGCGCAACCCTCTGGAAACACCATATATTTT
CSAQPSGNTIYF
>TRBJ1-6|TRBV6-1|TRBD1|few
TGTGCCAGCAGGGGGACAGGACAGGGTAATTCACCCCTCCACTTT
CASRGTGQGNSPLHF
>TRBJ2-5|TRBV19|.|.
TGTGCCAGTAGTACAGGGATTGGGGAGACCCAGTACTTC
CASSTGIGETQYF
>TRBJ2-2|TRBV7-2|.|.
TGTGCCAGCAGCCCGGGGGCGGGAAACACCGGGGAGCTGTTTTTT
CASSPGAGNTGELFF
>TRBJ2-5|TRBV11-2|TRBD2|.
TGTGCCAGCAGCCCGGGACTAGCGGGATATGCTGAGACCCAGTACTTC
CASSPGLAGYAETQYF
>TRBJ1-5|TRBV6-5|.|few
TGTGCCAGCAGTTATGCCAGTCCCCGGGGGGAGCCCCAGCATTTT
CASSYASPRGEPQHF
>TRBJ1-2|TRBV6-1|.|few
TGTGCCAGCAGGACTCCGGGAAACACTGGCTACACCTTC
CASRTPGNTGYTF
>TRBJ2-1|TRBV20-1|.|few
TGCAGTGCTATTAAGGGAAGTGAGCAGTTCTTC
CSAIKGSEQFF
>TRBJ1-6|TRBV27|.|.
TGTGCCAGCAGGACGACGGGGAGTGTCGCTTCACCCCTCCACTTT
CASRTTGSVASPLHF
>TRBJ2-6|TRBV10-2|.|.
TGCGCCAGCAGCGACGCCCGAAGACGGACCTCTGGGGCCAACGTCCTGACTTTC
CASSDARRRTSGANVLTF
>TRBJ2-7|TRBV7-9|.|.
TGTGCCAGCAGCTTAGGGGGCGAGTACGAGCAGTACTTC
CASSLGGEYEQYF
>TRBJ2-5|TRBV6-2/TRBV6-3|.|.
TGTGCCAGCACCAGGGGGGGCGGATGGGAGACCCAGTACTTC
CASTRGGGWETQYF
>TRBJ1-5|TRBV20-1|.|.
TGCAGTGCTGGAGCGGTACGGGGGTTTCAGCCCCAGCATTTT
CSAGAVRGFQPQHF
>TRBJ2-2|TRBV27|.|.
TGTGCCAGCAGTTTCTACCTAGGCCCACCTGGGGAGCTGTTTTTT
CASSFYLGPPGELFF
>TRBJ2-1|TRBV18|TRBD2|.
TGTGCCTCCGCGGCTAGCGGAGGGGTTGAGCAGTTCTTC
CASAASGGVEQFF
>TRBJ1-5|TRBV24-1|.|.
TGTGCCACCAGTGATCCGCGAGCAGGGGACAATCAGCCCCAGCATTTT
CATSDPRAGDNQPQHF
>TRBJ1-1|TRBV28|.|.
TGTGCCAGCACCAGAACACCCGAAGCTTTCTTT
CASTRTPEAFF
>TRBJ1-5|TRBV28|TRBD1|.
TGTGCCAGCAGTTCGGGGCAGGGGGCCGGAACTCAGCCCCAGCATTTT
CASSSGQGAGTQPQHF
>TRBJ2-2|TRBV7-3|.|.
TGTGCCAGCAGCTCCACCATGGGGGCGTTTGGCGGGGAGCTGTTTTTT
CASSSTMGAFGGELFF
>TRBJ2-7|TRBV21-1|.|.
TGTGCCAGCAGCAAAGGACCCGGGGGGGGGGGGACCGAGCAGTACTTC
CASSKGPGGGGTEQYF
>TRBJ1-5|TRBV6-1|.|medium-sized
TGTGCCAGCAGTGAAGCGGGACATAGCAATCAGCCCCAGCATTTT
CASSEAGHSNQPQHF
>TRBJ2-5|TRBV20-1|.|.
TGCAGTGCCGTGGGGGGGCGACAAGAGACCCAGTACTTC
CSAVGGRQETQYF
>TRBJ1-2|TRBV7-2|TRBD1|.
TGTGCCAGCAGTCAGGACAGGGCTGGCTACACCTTC
CASSQDRAGYTF
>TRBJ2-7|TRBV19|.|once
TGTGCCAGTAGTATAGTGCCAGGGGTGGACGAGCAGTACTTC
CASSIVPGVDEQYF
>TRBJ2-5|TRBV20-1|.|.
TGCAGTGCTAGAACGACGGGGCAATGGACCCAGTACTTC
CSARTTGQWTQYF